This entry describes one TCR beta chain. Its binding antigen is unknown. Per-nucleotide qualities are absent, and no much larger clonotype sits a single base away. Counted from cysteine to phenylalanine, this CDR3 has 16 amino acids. Only the CDR3 DNA is retained, 48 bases long and in frame from the first base. The germline V gene yields SGHRS for CDR1 and YFSETQ for CDR2. Ends trimmed: V by 2 bases, J by 6 bases; bases unmatched to a gene: 8. This entry comes from a study of blood T cell repertoires in COVID-19 (dated by TCRdb to 2019 to 2021). A note on the overall study: Collaborator samples came from the United States, Italy and Spain and covered acute and convalescent phases of COVID-19. The prospective study material was composed of cDNA or gDNA derived from T cells, B-cell-depleted T cells, or PBMCs. Sample metadata almost always included a de-identified subject ID, COVID-19 status, age in years and sex. Subjects who had been exposed to COVID-19, were actively infected with it, or had recovered from it provided the deeply sampled blood TCRbeta repertoires that made up the dataset. The repertoires were released in a freely available public database intended as a resource for research on the immune response to SARS-CoV-2. Samples were obtained from the ongoing ImmuneRACE study (first 160 participants) and from 950 to 1,500 subjects provided by 6 global collaborators. Where available, HLA class I and class II types were taken from metadata supplied by the sample provider and were not determined by assay-based typing. The paper's findings and limits, for the study overall: How much clinical and demographic metadata was included differed by source and by participant, and the metadata was provided uncurated.

The immunoSEQ Assay, a bias-controlled multiplex PCR, was used to amplify TCRbeta CDR3 regions from genomic DNA. The authors processed their data as follows. Within the assay, amplification of reference gene primers was used to estimate how many nucleated cells each sample contained. To quantify the absolute abundance of each unique TCRbeta CDR3 rearrangement, sequence reads were collapsed and filtered. For each sample, productive Simpson clonality was calculated as the square root of Simpson's diversity index over productive rearrangements. TCRdb carries this immuneACCESS record with in-frame sequences only. Its versions omit some clonotypes, under half of them owing to an unresolved V gene in the studies checked, with the rest unexplained. That table furnishes V, J and clone size, whereas the DNA furnished D and trimming. The sample data list 200,000 to 250,000 clones, and about 78% of these were observed just once. Clones ranked in the top ten supply 5.5% of the sample.

Whole blood was collected in K2EDTA tubes by collaborating institutions according to the institutions' own protocols. For TCRbeta analysis, collaborator samples were shipped as frozen whole blood, as isolated PBMCs, or as DNA extracted from either sample type. Specimen: peripheral blood. The chain was built from TRBV5-1 and TRBJ2-1, with TRBD2 identical over 10 junction bases. The sequence derives from a woman aged 65 to 85 with acute or convalescent COVID-19. The CDR3 protein sequence reads: CASSFSSGSAGNEQFF. The nucleotide sequence is given as TGCGCCAGCAGCTTTTCTAGCGGGAGCGCAGGCAATGAGCAGTTCTTC.